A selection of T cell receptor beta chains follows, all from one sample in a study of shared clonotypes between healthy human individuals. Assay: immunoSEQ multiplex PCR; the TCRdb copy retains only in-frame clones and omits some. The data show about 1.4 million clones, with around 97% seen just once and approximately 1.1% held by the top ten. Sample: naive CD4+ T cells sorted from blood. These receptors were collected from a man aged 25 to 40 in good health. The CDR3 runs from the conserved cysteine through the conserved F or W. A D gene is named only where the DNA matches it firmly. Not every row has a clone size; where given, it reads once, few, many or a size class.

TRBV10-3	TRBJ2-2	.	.	TGTGCCATCAGCCTCGAAGGCGGGGAGCTGTTTTTT	CAISLEGGELFF
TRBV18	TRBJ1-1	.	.	TGTGCCAGCTCATATGCCCAAGGGACCACCGAAGCTTTCTTT	CASSYAQGTTEAFF
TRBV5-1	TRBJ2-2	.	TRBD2	TGCGCCAGCAGCCTTTGGACTAGCGGGAGCTTGGGTACCGGGGAGCTGTTTTTT	CASSLWTSGSLGTGELFF
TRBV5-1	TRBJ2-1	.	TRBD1	TGCGCCAGCAGCTCGGACAGGGGGACCTTTTTCTTC	CASSSDRGTFFF
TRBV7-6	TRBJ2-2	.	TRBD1	TGTGCCAGCAGCTTAATCCAGGGGGCGCCCACCGGGGAGCTGTTTTTT	CASSLIQGAPTGELFF
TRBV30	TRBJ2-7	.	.	TGTGCCTGGAGTGTCAGGCAGGGTGTAAACGAGCAGTACTTC	CAWSVRQGVNEQYF
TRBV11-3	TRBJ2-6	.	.	TGTGCCAGCAGCTTAGATGTGGGGCCCGGGGCCAACGTCCTGACTTTC	CASSLDVGPGANVLTF
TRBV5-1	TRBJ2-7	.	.	TGCGCCAGTAGTCTTACACCCGTCTACGAGCAGTACTTC	CASSLTPVYEQYF
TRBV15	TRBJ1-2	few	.	TGTGCCACCAGCAGAGCACAGTATGGCTACACCTTC	CATSRAQYGYTF
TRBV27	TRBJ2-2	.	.	TGTGCCAGCAGCGCGTGGGGCACCGGGGAGCTGTTTTTT	CASSAWGTGELFF
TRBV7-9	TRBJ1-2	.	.	TGTGCCAGCAGCTTCTGGCAGGGCTATGGCTACACCTTC	CASSFWQGYGYTF
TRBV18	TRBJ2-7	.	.	TGTGCCAGCTCACCTAGGGAGGTTGAACACGAGCAGTACTTC	CASSPREVEHEQYF
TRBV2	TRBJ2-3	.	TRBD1	TGTGCCAGCAGTTCGACAGGGATCGTCAGAGATACGCAGTATTTT	CASSSTGIVRDTQYF
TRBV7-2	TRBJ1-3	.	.	TGTGCCAGCAGCCGACGTCCGGGACATCTTAACTCTGGAAACACCATATATTTT	CASSRRPGHLNSGNTIYF
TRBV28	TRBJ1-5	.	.	TGTGCCAGCAGTCCCGTGGTGGGGGATAGCAATCAGCCCCAGCATTTT	CASSPVVGDSNQPQHF
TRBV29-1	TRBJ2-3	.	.	TGCAGCGTCCTACAGGGGCCGGGGAGGAATACGCAGTATTTT	CSVLQGPGRNTQYF
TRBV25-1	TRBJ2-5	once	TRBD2	TGTGCCAGCAGTGAAAGGGGAGCGGGAGTGGGGGGAGAGACCCAGTACTTC	CASSERGAGVGGETQYF
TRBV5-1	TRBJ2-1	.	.	TGCGCCAGCAGACAAGCGGGCTCCCGGGACAATGAGCAGTTCTTC	CASRQAGSRDNEQFF
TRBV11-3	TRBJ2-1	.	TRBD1	TGTGCCAGCAGCGCCCAGAACCGGGACAGGAACAATGAGCAGTTCTTC	CASSAQNRDRNNEQFF
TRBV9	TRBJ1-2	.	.	TGTGCCAGCAGCGTAGCGGCAGGGGTTGGGGCATACTATGGCTACACCTTC	CASSVAAGVGAYYGYTF
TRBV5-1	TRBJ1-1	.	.	TGCGCCAGCAGCTACCAGACGGGGTTGAACACTGAAGCTTTCTTT	CASSYQTGLNTEAFF
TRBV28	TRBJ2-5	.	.	TGTGCCAGCAGTTTGGGGGGGCACCTGACTTTGACCCAGTACTTC	CASSLGGHLTLTQYF
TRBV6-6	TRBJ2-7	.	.	TGTGCCAGCAGCCTTGGGAGGAATACCTACGAGCAGTACTTC	CASSLGRNTYEQYF
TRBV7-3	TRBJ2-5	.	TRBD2	TGTGCCAGCAGCTCCGGGACTAGAGAGACCCAGTACTTC	CASSSGTRETQYF
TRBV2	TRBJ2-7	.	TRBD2	TGTGCCAGCGTCGGGACTAGCGTGCAGCAGTACTTC	CASVGTSVQQYF
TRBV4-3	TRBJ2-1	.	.	TGCGCCAGCAGCCAATCAGGGAACTACAATGAGCAGTTCTTC	CASSQSGNYNEQFF
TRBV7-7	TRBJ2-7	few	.	TGTGCCAGCAGCGCCTCAGGGAATCTCTACGAGCAGTACTTC	CASSASGNLYEQYF
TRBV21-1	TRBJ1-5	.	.	TGTGCCAGCAGCAAAGCTCGGGGTCGACAGGGGTGCAGCAATCAGCCCCAGCATTTT	CASSKARGRQGCSNQPQHF
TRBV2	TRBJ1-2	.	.	TGTGCCAGCAGTACCCGGGCCCCAAAATGGGGCTACACCTTC	CASSTRAPKWGYTF